Detailed here is one T cell receptor beta chain. Its antigen is as yet unknown. The junction does not match germline at one end; this may be a read error. These data are taken from a study of T cell responses to AZD1222 COVID-19 vaccine. The data were produced by immunoSEQ multiplex PCR, yet TCRdb's version contains in-frame clones alone and is incomplete. Among approximately 120,000 clones listed, about 90% were seen once. Study outcomes and limitations: White British ancestry dominated among donors, who included more females, and clonal diversity was possibly underestimated. Nearly half of the spike-specific TCRs reportedly recognize variant regions that carry no mutations. Baseline seropositives among AZD1222 recipients totaled only five or six.

Germline values: CDR1 SSHAT, CDR2 FNYEAQ (reference sequence). CDR3 length: 16 residues. The source of this sequence is an adult in good health. The chain uses TRBV7-7 and TRBJ2-1; D is possibly TRBD2 (7 bases). The source material was peripheral blood, sampled on day 0 of AZD1222 vaccination. The chain's CDR3 is CASSLGGAGANNEQFF. For the CDR3, the DNA is TGTGCTAGCAGCTTAGGAGGGGCGGGGGCGAACAATGAGCAGTTCTTC. Using reference TRBV7-7 and TRBJ2-1 for the parts outside the CDR3, the full variable domain is GAGVSQSPRYKVTKRGQDVTLRCDPISSHATLYWYQQALGQGPEFLTYFNYEAQPDKSGLPSDRFSAERPEGSISTLTIQRTEQRDSAMYRCASSLGGAGANNEQFFGPGTRLTVL.